The 8 T cell receptor beta chains listed next were all sequenced from one sample in a study of patients and donors after allogeneic stem cell transplantation. TCRdb called the RT-PCR reads again in MiXCR, with one record for every CDR3 protein. The sample contains 200,000 to 250,000 distinct CDR3 sequences, less than 15% of which appear only once. The specimen was blood, either unsorted or a sorted T cell fraction (not recorded which). These receptors all come from a human donor who was either an allogeneic HSCT recipient or a stem cell or donor lymphocyte infusion donor (not recorded which). It is not recorded whose cells these are; they may come from a transplant donor.

The V call is TRBV5-1, the J call TRBJ2-3; 7 positions match TRBD1. Germline CDR1 SGHRS, CDR2 YFSETQ. Trimming at V came to 3 bases and at J to 3 bases, leaving 10 bases not matched to a gene. The CDR3 has 16 residues. CDR3 amino acids: CASSSLQGTSTDTQYF. In DNA, the CDR3 is TGCGCCAGCAGCTCGTTACAGGGGACATCGACAGATACGCAGTATTTT.

This clonotype was seen a handful of times. This chain uses TRBV2 with TRBJ2-5; D is undetermined. Trimming removed 7 bases at V and 5 bases at J, with 11 bases between. The CDR3 contains 12 residues. Germline-derived CDR1 and CDR2 are SNHLY and FYNNEI. The CDR3 loop is CASNLGRETQYF. DNA for the CDR3: TGTGCCAGCAATTTGGGAAGGGAGACCCAGTACTTC.

This clonotype occurred a few times. V and J are TRBV20-1 and TRBJ2-1; TRBD2 matches 10 bases. The trim removed 0 bases at V and 9 bases at J, leaving 11 bases unmatched. The CDR3 loop spans 16 amino acids. CDR1 is DFQATT and CDR2 is SNEGSKA in the germline V gene (reference sequence). The CDR3 nucleotides read TGCAGTGCTAGAGATTGGGCCAGCGGGGGGGCCTTTGAGCAGTTCTTC. As protein: CSARDWASGGAFEQFF.

This clonotype was found many times. A read error may produce the germline difference seen at one junction end. V and J are TRBV7-7 and TRBJ1-1; the D is unclear. The CDR3 is 13 residues long. CDR1 and CDR2 from the germline V gene are SSHAT and FNYEAQ (reference sequence). CDR3 residues: CASSSDSNTEAFF. CDR3 coding DNA: TGTGCTAGCAGCTCCGACTCGAACACTGAAGCTTTCTTT.

This clonotype was observed a few times. The chain carries TRBV7-9 and TRBJ2-1, with D possibly TRBD2 on 6 matching bases. CDR1 is SEHNR and CDR2 is FQNEAQ in the germline V gene (reference sequence). Trimming took 6 bases from V and 9 from J, leaving 15 bases between them. There are 13 residues in the CDR3. The CDR3 here is CASRPTSFGEQFF. The CDR3 DNA follows: TGTGCCAGCAGGCCTACTAGCTTCGGTGAGCAGTTCTTC.

There are many counts of this clonotype. The chain joins TRBV3-1 to TRBJ1-2; D ambiguous. Trimming removed 3 bases from V and 8 bases from J, with 10 bases in between. CDR1 is LGHDT and CDR2 is YNNKEL in the germline V gene (reference sequence). The CDR3 runs to 12 residues. CDR3 protein: CASSQILEGYTF. In nucleotides, the CDR3 is TGTGCCAGCAGCCAGATTCTGGAAGGCTACACCTTC.

J is TRBJ2-5 and V is TRBV6-1, with 8 nucleotides matching TRBD1. The V gene end was trimmed by 8 bases and the J gene end by 0 bases; junction bases not matched to a gene: 8. The CDR3 totals 15 residues. The germline V gene encodes CDR1 MNHNS and CDR2 SASEGT. The CDR3 sequence: CASDRDRRYQETQYF. DNA of the CDR3: TGTGCCAGCGACCGGGACAGGAGGTACCAAGAGACCCAGTACTTC.

A few counts support this clonotype. The chain links TRBV6-1 to TRBJ1-2, with D tentatively TRBD1 (5 bases). The V gene lost 4 bases and the J gene lost 4 bases, with 10 bases spanning the gap. Germline CDR1 reads MNHNS; CDR2 reads SASEGT. CDR3 size: 13 residues. Here the CDR3 reads CASSAPGTYGYTF. The CDR3 DNA sequence: TGTGCCAGCAGTGCCCCAGGGACCTATGGCTACACCTTC.